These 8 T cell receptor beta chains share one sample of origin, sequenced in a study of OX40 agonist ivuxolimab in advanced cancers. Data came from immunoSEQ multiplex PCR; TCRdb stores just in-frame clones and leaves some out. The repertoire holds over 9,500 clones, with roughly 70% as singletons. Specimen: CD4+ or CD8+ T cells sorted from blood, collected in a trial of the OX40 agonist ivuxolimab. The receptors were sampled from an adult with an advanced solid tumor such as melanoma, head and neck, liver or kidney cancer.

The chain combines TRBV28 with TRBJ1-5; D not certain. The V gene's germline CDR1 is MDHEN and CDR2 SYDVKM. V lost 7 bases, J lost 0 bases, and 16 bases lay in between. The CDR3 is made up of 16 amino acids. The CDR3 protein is CASTGRVTFSNQPQHF. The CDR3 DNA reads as TGTGCCAGCACCGGCCGAGTGACGTTTAGCAATCAGCCCCAGCATTTT.

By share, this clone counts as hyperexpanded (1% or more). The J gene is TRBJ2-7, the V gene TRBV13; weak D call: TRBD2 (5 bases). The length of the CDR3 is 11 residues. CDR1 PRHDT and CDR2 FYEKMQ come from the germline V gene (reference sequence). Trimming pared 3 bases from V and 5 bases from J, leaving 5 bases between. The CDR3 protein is CASSLRDEQYF. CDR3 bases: TGTGCCAGCAGCTTGCGGGACGAGCAGTACTTC.

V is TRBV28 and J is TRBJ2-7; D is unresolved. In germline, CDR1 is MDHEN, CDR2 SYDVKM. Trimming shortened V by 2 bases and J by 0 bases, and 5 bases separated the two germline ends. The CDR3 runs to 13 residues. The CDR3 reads CASSLAGSYEQYF. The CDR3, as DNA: TGTGCCAGCAGTTTAGCAGGCTCCTACGAGCAGTACTTC.

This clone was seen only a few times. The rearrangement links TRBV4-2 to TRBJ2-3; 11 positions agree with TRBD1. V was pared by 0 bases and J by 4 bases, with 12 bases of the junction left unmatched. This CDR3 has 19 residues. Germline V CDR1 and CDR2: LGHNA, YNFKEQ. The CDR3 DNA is TGTGCCAGCAGCCAAGACTTATCTAGGGGACAGGGGGGTCCAGATACGCAGTATTTT. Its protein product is CASSQDLSRGQGGPDTQYF.

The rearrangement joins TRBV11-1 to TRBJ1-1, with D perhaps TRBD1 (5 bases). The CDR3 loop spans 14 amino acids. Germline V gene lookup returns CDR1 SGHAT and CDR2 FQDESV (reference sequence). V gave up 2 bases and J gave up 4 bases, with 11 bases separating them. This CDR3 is CASSLWGDGTEAFF. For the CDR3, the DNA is TGTGCCAGCAGCTTATGGGGGGACGGCACTGAAGCTTTCTTT.

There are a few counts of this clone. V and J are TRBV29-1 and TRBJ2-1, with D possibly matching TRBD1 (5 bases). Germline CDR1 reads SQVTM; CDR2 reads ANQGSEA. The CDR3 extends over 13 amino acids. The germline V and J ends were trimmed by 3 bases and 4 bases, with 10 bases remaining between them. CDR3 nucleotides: TGCAGCGTTGATGTGGGGCCATACAATGAGCAGTTCTTC. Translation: CSVDVGPYNEQFF.

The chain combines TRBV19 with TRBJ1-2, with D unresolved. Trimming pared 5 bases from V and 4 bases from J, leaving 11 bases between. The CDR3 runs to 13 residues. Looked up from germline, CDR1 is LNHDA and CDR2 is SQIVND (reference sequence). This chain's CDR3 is CASSGGRFYGYTF. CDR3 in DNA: TGTGCCAGTAGTGGCGGTCGTTTCTATGGCTACACCTTC.

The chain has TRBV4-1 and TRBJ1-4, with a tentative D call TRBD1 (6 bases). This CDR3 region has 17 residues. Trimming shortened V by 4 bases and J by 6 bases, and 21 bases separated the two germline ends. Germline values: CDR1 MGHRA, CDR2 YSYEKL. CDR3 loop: CASSRLPTGRGDEKLFF. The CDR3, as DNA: TGCGCCAGCAGCCGCTTACCTACAGGGAGAGGGGATGAAAAACTGTTTTTT.